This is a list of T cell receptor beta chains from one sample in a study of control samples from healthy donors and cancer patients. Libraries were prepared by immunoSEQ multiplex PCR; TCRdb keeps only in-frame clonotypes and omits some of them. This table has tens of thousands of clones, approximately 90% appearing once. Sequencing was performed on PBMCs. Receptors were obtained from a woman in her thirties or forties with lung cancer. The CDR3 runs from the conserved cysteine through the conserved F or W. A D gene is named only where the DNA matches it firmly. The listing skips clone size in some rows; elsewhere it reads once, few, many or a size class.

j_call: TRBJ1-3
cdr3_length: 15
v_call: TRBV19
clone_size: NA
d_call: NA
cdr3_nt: TGTGCCAGTAGTCCTCACAGGGACTCTGGAAACACCATATATTTT
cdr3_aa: CASSPHRDSGNTIYF

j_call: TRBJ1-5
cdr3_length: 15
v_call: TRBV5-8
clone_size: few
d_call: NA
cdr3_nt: TGTGCCAGCAGCTCGGGCGGACGGGTCCATCAGCCCCAGCATTTT
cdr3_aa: CASSSGGRVHQPQHF

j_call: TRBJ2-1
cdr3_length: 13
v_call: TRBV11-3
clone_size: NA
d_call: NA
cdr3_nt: TGTGCCAGCAGCTTAGCTCCTAGCAATGAGCAGTTCTTC
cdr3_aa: CASSLAPSNEQFF

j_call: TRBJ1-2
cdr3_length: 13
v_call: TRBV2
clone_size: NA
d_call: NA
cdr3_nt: TGTGCCAGCAGTGAATCCACCCCCTATGGCTACACCTTC
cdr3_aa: CASSESTPYGYTF

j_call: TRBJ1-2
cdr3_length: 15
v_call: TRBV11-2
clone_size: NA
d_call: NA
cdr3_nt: TGTGCCAGCAGCTTAGGAGTGCCTGGTCTGGGCGGCTACACCTTC
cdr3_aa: CASSLGVPGLGGYTF

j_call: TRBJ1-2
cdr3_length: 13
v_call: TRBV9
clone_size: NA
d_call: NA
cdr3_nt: TGTGCCAGCAGCGTAGCCTCTAACTATGGCTACACCTTC
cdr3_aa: CASSVASNYGYTF

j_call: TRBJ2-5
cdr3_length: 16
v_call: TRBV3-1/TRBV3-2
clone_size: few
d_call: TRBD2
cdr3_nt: TGTGCCAGCCTCTCACTTAGCGGGGGGGACGGAGAGACCCAGTACTTC
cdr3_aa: CASLSLSGGDGETQYF

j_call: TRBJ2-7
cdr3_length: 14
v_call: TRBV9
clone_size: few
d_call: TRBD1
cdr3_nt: TGTGCCAGCAGCGTCGAGGGACAGACTACTCAGCAGTACTTC
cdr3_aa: CASSVEGQTTQQYF

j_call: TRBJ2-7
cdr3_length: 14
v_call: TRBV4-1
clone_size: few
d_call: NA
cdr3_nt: TGCGCCAGCAGCCAAGAGGGAAGTGGCTACGAGCAGTACTTC
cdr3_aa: CASSQEGSGYEQYF

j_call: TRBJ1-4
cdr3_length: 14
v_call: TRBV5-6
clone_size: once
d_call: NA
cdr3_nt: TGTGCCAGCAGCTTGTTCCCGGATAATGAAAAACTGTTTTTT
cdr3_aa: CASSLFPDNEKLFF

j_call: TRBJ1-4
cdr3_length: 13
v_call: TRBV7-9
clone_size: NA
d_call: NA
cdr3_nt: TGTGCCAGCAGCCGCAGTAACTTTGAAAAACTGTTTTTT
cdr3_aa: CASSRSNFEKLFF

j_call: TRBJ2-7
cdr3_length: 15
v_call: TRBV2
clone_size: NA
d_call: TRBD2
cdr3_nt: TGTGCCAGCAGTGAATTCGGCGGGAGCTCCTACGAGCAGTACTTC
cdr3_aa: CASSEFGGSSYEQYF

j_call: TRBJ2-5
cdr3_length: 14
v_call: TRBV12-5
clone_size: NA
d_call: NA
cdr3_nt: TGTGCTAGTGGTTTGGGGGGGCCAGGAGAGACCCAGTACTTC
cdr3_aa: CASGLGGPGETQYF

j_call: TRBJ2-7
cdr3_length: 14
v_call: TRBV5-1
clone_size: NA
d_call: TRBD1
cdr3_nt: TGCGCCAGCAGCTTAGGGGACAGTTTTGAGGCCCAGTACTTC
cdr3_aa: CASSLGDSFEAQYF

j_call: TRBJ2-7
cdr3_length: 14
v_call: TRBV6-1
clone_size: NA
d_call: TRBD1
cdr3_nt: TGTGCCAGCAGTGACGGACAGGGTTCCTACGAGCAGTACTTC
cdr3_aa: CASSDGQGSYEQYF

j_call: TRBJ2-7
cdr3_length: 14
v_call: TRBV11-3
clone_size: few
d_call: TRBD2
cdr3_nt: TGTGCCAGCAGCTCCCGGGCGGGGGGGCGGGAGCAGTACTTC
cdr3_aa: CASSSRAGGREQYF

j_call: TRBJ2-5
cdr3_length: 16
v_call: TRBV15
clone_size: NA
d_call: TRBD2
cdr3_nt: TGTGCCACCAGCAGTGATTCCGGGGGACTAGCGGAGACCCAGTACTTC
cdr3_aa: CATSSDSGGLAETQYF

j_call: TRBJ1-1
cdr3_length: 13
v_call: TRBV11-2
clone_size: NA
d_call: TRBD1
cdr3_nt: TGTGCCAGCAGCCCCGACAGGGGCACTGAAGCTTTCTTT
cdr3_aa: CASSPDRGTEAFF

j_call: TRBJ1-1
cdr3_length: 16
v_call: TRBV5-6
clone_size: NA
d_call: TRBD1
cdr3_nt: TGTGCCAGCAGCTATAGGGACAGGGGGCTTGGTACTGAAGCTTTCTTT
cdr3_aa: CASSYRDRGLGTEAFF

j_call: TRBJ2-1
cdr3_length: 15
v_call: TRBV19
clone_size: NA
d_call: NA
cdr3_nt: TGTGCCAGTACCCCAAGGGGGGTGCCCTACAATGAGCAGTTCTTC
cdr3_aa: CASTPRGVPYNEQFF

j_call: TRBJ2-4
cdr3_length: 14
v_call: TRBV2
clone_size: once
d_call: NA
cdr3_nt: TGTGCCAGCAGTGATAGCGGAAGCAAAAACATTCAGTACTTC
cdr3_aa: CASSDSGSKNIQYF

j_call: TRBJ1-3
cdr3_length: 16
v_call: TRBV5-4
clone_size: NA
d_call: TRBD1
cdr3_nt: TGTGCCAGCAGTTCGCAGACAGGGCCCTCTGGAAACACCATATATTTT
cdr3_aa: CASSSQTGPSGNTIYF

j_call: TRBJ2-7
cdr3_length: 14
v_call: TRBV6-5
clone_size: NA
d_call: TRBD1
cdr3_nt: TGTGCCAGCACTAGAGGGACAGGGGTTGGGGAGCAGTACTTC
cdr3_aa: CASTRGTGVGEQYF

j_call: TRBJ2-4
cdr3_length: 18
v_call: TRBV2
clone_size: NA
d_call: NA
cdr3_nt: TGTGCCAGCAGTGTGTGGCTGGGGGTTGCGCTAGCCAAAAACATTCAGTACTTC
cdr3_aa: CASSVWLGVALAKNIQYF

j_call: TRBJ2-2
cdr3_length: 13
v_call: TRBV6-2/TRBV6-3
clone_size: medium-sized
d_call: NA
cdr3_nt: TGTGCCAGCAGTTACAGGGACACCGGGGAGCTGTTTTTT
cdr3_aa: CASSYRDTGELFF

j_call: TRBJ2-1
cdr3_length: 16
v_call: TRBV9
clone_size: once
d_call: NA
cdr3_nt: TGTGCCAGCAGCGTAGAGGGGGGGCCTTCGATAGACGAGCAGTTCTTC
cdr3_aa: CASSVEGGPSIDEQFF

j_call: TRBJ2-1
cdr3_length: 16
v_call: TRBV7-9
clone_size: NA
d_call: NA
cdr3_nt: TGTGCCAGCAGCCCACGACGGTCCTCGTCCTACAATGAGCAGTTCTTC
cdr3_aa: CASSPRRSSSYNEQFF

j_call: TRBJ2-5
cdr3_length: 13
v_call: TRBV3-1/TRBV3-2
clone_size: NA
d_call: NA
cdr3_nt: TGTGCCAGCAGCCAAGCTACAGGGAGTGGCCAGTACTTC
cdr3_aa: CASSQATGSGQYF

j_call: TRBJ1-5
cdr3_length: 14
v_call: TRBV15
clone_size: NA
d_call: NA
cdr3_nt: TGTGCCACCAGCAGAGAGAGGTTGGGACAGCCCCAGCATTTT
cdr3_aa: CATSRERLGQPQHF

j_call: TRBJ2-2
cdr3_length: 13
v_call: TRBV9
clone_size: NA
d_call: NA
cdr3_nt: TGTGCCAGCAGCGATGGGGACACCGGGGAGCTGTTTTTT
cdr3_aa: CASSDGDTGELFF

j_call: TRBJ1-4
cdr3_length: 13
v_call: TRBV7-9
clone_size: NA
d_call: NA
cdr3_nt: TGTGCCAGCAGCTACCGGGAGGGTGAAAAACTGTTTTTT
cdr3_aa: CASSYREGEKLFF

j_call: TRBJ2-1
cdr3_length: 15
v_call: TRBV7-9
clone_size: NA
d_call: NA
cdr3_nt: TGTGCCAGCAGCTTAAACACGGCGCTCTACAATGAGCAGTTCTTC
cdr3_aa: CASSLNTALYNEQFF

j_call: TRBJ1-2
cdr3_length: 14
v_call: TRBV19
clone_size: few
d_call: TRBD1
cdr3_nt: TGTGCCAGTAGTCTCCAGGGGGCAGTGAGTGGCTACACCTTC
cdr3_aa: CASSLQGAVSGYTF

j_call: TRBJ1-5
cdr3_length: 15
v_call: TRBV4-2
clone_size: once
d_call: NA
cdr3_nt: TGTGCCAGCAGCCAATTCCGGGACACGTCGTCGCCCCAGCATTTT
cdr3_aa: CASSQFRDTSSPQHF

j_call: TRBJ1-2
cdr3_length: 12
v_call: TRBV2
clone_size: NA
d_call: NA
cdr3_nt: TGTGCCAGCAGTGCAGGGTCTGGGGGCTACACCTTC
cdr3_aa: CASSAGSGGYTF

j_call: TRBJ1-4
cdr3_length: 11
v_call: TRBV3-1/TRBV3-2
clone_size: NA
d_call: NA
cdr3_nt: TGTGCCAGCAGCCAGGATGAAAAACTGTTTTTT
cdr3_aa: CASSQDEKLFF

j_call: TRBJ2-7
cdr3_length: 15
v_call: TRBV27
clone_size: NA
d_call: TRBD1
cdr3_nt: TGTGCCAGCAGTAAAACCGGGACAGGGACCTACGAGCAGTACTTC
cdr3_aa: CASSKTGTGTYEQYF

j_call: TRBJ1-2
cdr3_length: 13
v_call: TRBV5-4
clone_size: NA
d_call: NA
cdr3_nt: TGTGCCAGCAGCTTGAACAGAGTCTATGGCTACACCTTC
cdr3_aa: CASSLNRVYGYTF

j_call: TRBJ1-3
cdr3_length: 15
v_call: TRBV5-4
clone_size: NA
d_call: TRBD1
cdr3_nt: TGTGCCGGCTGGGACCGACAGGGCCGTGGGAACACCATATATTTT
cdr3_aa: CAGWDRQGRGNTIYF

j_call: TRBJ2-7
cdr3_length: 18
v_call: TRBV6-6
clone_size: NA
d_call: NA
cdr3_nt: TGTGCCAGCCGTCCCCGGCAGGGGCAGGGACGAAGTCCCTACGAGCAGTACTTC
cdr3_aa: CASRPRQGQGRSPYEQYF

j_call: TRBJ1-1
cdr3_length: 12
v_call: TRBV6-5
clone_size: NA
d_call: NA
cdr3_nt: TGTGCCAGCAGCTCGACAGGTATTTGGGCTTTCTTT
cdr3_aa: CASSSTGIWAFF

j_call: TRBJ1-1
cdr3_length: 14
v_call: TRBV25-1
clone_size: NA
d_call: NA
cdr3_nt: TGTGCCAGCAGTGACCCGGACTTCCGCGCCGAAGCTTTCTTT
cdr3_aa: CASSDPDFRAEAFF

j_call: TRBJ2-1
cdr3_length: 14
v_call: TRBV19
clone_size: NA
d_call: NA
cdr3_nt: TGTGCCAGTATCGGGGCAGGGGCCCCCAATGAGCAGTTCTTC
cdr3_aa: CASIGAGAPNEQFF

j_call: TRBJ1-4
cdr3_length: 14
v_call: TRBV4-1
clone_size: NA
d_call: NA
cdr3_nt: TGCGCCAGCAGCATAAATCCTTCGAATGAAAAACTGTTTTTT
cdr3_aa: CASSINPSNEKLFF

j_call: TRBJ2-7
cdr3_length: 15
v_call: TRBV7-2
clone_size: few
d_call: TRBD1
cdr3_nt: TGTGCCAGCAGCTTAGTGGGACAGGGGTCCTACGAGCAGTACTTC
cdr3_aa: CASSLVGQGSYEQYF

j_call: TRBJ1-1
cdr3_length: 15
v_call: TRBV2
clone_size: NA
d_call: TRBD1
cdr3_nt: TGTGCCAGCACCCCGGGACAGGGGCTATACACTGAAGCTTTCTTT
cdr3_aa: CASTPGQGLYTEAFF

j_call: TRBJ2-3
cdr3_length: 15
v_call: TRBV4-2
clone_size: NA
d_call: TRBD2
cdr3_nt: TGTGCCAGCAGCCAAGAAGCGGGGGGCCCAGATACGCAGTATTTT
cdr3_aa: CASSQEAGGPDTQYF

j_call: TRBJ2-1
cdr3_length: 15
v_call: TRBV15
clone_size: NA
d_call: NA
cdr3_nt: TGTGCCACCAGCTACGACAGGAGCTCCTACAATGAGCAGTTCTTC
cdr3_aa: CATSYDRSSYNEQFF

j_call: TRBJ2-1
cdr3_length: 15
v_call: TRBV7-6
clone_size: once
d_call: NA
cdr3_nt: TGTGCCAGCAGCTTAGGAGTCGCGGGGTACAATGAGCAGTTCTTC
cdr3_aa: CASSLGVAGYNEQFF

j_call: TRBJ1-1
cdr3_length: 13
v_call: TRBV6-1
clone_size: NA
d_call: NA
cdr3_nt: TGTGCCGGATCGAGGAAAGGTGAGACTGAAGCTTTCTTT
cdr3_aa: CAGSRKGETEAFF

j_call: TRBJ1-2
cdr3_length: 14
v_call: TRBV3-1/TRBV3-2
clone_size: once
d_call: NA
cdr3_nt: TGTGCCAGCAGCCAAGGTCGGGTAGTGCATGGCTACGCCTTC
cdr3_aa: CASSQGRVVHGYAF